A single TCR beta chain is shown here with its context. Antigen: not known. The data belong to a study of T cell responses to AZD1222 COVID-19 vaccine. Overall study: Second-dose intervals near 4 or 12 weeks were combined.

Germline lookup yields CDR1 MNHEY and CDR2 SVGAGI. Trimming left V 7 bases short and J 4 bases short, with 15 bases between. This CDR3 is 14 amino acids long. Study results and limitations: Clonal diversity may have been underestimated in mostly white British donors.

Method: immunoSEQ multiplex PCR; TCRdb's copy keeps in-frame clones and lacks some. This sample has more than 60,000 clones, with roughly nine tenths found just once. V and J are TRBV6-5 and TRBJ2-3; tentatively, D is TRBD2 (5 bases). The sequence derives from an adult in good health. The sequencing here drew on peripheral blood, taken on day 0 of AZD1222 vaccination. CDR3: CASIRDPRSDTQYF. The CDR3 region has the DNA TGTGCCAGCATACGGGATCCCCGGTCAGATACGCAGTATTTT.